Listed below are T cell receptor beta chains from one sample, sequenced in a study of T cells in Graves' hyperthyroidism and ophthalmopathy. MiXCR, run by TCRdb on the multiplex PCR reads, gives a single entry per CDR3 protein. This table holds about 410,000 distinct CDR3 sequences, roughly 14% found once. The sequencing sample was made of blood. Receptor source: a man between 18 and 29 years old with Graves' ophthalmopathy. The CDR3 runs from the conserved cysteine through the conserved F or W. Each record gives: V gene, J gene, CDR3 protein.

>TRBV20-1|TRBJ2-7
CSAKTRASYEQYF
>TRBV10-3|TRBJ1-2
CAISESIQGLYGYTF
>TRBV30|TRBJ2-1
CAWSVPGRHTNEQFF
>TRBV18|TRBJ2-2
CASSPLAAGELFF
>TRBV19|TRBJ2-3
CASSIEPNTDTQYF
>TRBV7-2|TRBJ2-7
CASSFGTGGMEQYF
>TRBV20-1|TRBJ2-1
CSARVSGKGDEQFF
>TRBV6-2/TRBV6-3|TRBJ2-1
CASRLLAGGIAYNEQFF
>TRBV7-2|TRBJ1-2
CASSLVGYMESYTF
>TRBV20-1|TRBJ2-7
CSASGGALGEQYF
>TRBV2|TRBJ2-2
CASNLGGELFF
>TRBV29-1|TRBJ2-1
CSVENWVPSNEQFF
>TRBV6-1|TRBJ2-7
CASSLQPYSYEQYF
>TRBV19|TRBJ2-3
CASSISGTRTDTQYF